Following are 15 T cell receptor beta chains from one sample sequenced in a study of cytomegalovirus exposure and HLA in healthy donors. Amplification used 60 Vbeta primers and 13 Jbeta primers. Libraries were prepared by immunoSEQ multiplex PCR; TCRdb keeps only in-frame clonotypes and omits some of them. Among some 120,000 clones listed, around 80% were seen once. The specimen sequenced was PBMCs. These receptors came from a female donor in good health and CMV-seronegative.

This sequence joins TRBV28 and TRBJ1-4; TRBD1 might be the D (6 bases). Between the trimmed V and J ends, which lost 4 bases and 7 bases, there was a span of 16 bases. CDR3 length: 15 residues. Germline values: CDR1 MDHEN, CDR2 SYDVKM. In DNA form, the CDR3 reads TGTGCCAGCAGTTCACAGGGCCTCGTCGGTGAAAAACTGTTTTTT. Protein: CASSSQGLVGEKLFF. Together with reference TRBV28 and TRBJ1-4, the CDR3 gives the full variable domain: DVKVTQSSRYLVKRTGEKVFLECVQDMDHENMFWYRQDPGLGLRLIYFSYDVKMKEKGDIPEGYSVSREKKERFSLILESASTNQTSMYLCASSSQGLVGEKLFFGSGTQLSVL.

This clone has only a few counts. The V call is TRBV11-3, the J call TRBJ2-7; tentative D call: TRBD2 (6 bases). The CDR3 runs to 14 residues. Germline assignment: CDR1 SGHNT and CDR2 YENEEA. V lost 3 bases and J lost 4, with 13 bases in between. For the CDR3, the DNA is TGTGCCAGCAGCTTCTCGGCGGGGCTATACGAGCAGTACTTC. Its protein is CASSFSAGLYEQYF.

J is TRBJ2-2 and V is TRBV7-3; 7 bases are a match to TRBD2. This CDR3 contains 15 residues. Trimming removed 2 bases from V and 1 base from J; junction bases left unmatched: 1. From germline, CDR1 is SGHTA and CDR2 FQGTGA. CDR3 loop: CASSLGGGNTGELFF. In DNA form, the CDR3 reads TGTGCCAGCAGCTTAGGCGGGGGGAACACCGGGGAGCTGTTTTTT.

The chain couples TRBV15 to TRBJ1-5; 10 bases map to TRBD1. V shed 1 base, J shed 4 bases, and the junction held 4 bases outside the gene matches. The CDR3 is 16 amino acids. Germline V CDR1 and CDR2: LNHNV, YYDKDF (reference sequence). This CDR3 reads CATSRGDRGRNQPQHF. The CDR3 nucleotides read TGTGCCACCAGCAGAGGGGACAGGGGACGGAATCAGCCCCAGCATTTT.

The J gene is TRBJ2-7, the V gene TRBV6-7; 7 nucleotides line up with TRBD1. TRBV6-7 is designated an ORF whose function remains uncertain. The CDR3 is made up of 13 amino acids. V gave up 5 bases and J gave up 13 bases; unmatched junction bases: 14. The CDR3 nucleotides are TGTGCCAGCAGTGACCGGGACAGCCGTTGTTTATACTTC. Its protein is CASSDRDSRCLYF.

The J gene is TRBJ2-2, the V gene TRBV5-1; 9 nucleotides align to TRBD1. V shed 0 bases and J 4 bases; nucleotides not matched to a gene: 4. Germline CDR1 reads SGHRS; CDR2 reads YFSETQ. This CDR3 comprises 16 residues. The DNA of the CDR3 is TGCGCCAGCAGCTTGGGTGGGACAGGGCCCACCGGGGAGCTGTTTTTT. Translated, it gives CASSLGGTGPTGELFF.

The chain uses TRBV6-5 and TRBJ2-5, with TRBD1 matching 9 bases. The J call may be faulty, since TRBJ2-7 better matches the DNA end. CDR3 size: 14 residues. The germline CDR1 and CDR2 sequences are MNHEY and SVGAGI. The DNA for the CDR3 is TGTGCCAGCAGCCCAGACAGGGGGACATACGAGCAGTACTTC. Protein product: CASSPDRGTYEQYF.

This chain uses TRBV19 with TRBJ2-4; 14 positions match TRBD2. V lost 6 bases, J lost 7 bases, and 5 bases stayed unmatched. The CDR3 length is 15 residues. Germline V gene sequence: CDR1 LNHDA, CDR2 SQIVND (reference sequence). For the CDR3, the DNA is TGTGCCAGTAGCCGACTAGCGGGAGGGGGTAACATTCAGTACTTC. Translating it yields CASSRLAGGGNIQYF.

The CDR3 nucleotides read TGTGCCAGCAGCTCAATCAAACAGAATCAGCCCCAGCATTTT. Its translation is CASSSIKQNQPQHF. The chain recombines TRBV7-8 with TRBJ1-5, with no clear D. In germline, CDR1 is SGHVS, CDR2 FQNEAQ. Trimming left V 4 bases short and J 4 bases short, with 11 bases between. The CDR3 totals 14 residues.

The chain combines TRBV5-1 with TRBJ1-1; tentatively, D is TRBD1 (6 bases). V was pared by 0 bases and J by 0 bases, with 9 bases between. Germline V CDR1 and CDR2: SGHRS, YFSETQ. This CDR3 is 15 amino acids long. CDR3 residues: CASSLAGGLNTEAFF. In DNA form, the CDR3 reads TGCGCCAGCAGCTTGGCTGGGGGCCTGAACACTGAAGCTTTCTTT.

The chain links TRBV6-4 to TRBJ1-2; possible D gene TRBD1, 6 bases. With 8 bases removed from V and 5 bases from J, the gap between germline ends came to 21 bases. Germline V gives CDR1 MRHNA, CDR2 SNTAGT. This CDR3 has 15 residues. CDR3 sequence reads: CASAPGVTGLYGYTF. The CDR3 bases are TGTGCCAGCGCGCCAGGGGTAACGGGATTGTATGGCTACACCTTC.

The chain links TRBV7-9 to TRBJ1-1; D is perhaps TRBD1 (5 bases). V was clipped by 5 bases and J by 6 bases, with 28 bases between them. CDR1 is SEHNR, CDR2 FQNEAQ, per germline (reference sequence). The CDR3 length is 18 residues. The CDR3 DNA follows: TGTGCCAGCAGCCCAAACCGGGGGGAGGGTGTAAGGTTAGCTGAAGCTTTCTTT. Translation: CASSPNRGEGVRLAEAFF.

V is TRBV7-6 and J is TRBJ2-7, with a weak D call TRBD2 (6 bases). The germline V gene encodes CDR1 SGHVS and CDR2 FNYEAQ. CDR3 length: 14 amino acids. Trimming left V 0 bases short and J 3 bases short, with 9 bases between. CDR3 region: CASSLAGGIYEQYF. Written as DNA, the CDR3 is TGTGCCAGCAGCTTAGCGGGGGGTATCTACGAGCAGTACTTC. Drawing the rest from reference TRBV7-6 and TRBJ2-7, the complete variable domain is GAGVSQSPRYKVTKRGQDVALRCDPISGHVSLYWYRQALGQGPEFLTYFNYEAQQDKSGLPNDRFSAERPEGSISTLTIQRTEQRDSAMYRCASSLAGGIYEQYFGPGTRLTVT.

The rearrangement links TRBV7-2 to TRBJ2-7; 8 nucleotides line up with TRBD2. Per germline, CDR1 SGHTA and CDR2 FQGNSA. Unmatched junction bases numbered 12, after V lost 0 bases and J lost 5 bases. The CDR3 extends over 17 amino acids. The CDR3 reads CASSLASGGLVKNEQYF. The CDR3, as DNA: TGTGCCAGCAGCTTAGCGTCGGGGGGACTAGTAAAGAACGAGCAGTACTTC. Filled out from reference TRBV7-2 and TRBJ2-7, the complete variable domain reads GAGVSQSPSNKVTEKGKDVELRCDPISGHTALYWYRQSLGQGLEFLIYFQGNSAPDKSGLPSDRFSAERTGGSVSTLTIQRTQQEDSAVYLCASSLASGGLVKNEQYFGPGTRLTVT.

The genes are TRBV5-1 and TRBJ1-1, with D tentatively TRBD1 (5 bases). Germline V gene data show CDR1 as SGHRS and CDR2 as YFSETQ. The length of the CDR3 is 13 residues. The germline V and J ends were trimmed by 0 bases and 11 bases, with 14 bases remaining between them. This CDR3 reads CASSLDGSGVAFF. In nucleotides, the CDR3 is TGCGCCAGCAGCTTGGACGGGTCGGGGGTCGCTTTCTTT.